The 12 T cell receptor beta chains in this list originate from one sample, sequenced in a study of T cell responses to AZD1222 COVID-19 vaccine. Assay used: immunoSEQ multiplex PCR; TCRdb lists only in-frame clones, some missing. The repertoire holds around 140,000 clones, with 93% as singletons. The input for sequencing was peripheral blood, taken on day 0 of AZD1222 vaccination. All receptors come from an adult in good health.

V usage is TRBV30 and J usage is TRBJ2-7, with 8 bases aligning to TRBD1. Looked up from germline, CDR1 is GTSNPN and CDR2 is SVGIG (reference sequence). With 1 base clipped from V and 6 bases from J, the junction kept 2 bases outside the gene matches. This CDR3 has 12 amino acids. Here the CDR3 reads CAWSGTGSEQYF. Here the CDR3 DNA reads TGTGCCTGGAGTGGGACAGGGAGCGAGCAGTACTTC.

The V gene is TRBV24-1, the J gene TRBJ1-5, with D tentatively TRBD1 (6 bases). This CDR3 is 16 amino acids long. Germline V CDR1 and CDR2: KGHDR, SFDVKD. The ends were cut back, 4 bases at V and 4 bases at J, with 16 bases in the middle. The CDR3 spells CATSECYREGNQPQHF. The CDR3, as DNA: TGTGCCACCAGTGAGTGTTACAGGGAAGGGAATCAGCCCCAGCATTTT.

This clone has just a few counts. The gene calls are TRBV7-9 and TRBJ2-2; 7 bases are a match to TRBD1. After removal of 6 bases from V and 2 bases from J, the junction contained 9 bases not matched to a gene. The CDR3 totals 16 residues. The germline CDR1 and CDR2 sequences are SEHNR and FQNEAQ (reference sequence). CDR3 in DNA: TGTGCCAGCAGTTTCCTACAGGGGTTAAACACCGGGGAGCTGTTTTTT. It encodes CASSFLQGLNTGELFF.

The chain is built from TRBV19 and TRBJ2-6; the D call may be TRBD1 or TRBD2 (7 bases each). V gave up 7 bases and J gave up 2 bases, with 21 bases separating them. The CDR3 totals 18 residues. Per the germline V gene, CDR1 is LNHDA and CDR2 is SQIVND (reference sequence). CDR3 bases: TGTGCCAGTAACACAGGGAGGGGGCTCCCCCCTGGGGCCAACGTCCTGACTTTC. This sequence encodes CASNTGRGLPPGANVLTF.

J is TRBJ2-1 and V is TRBV5-1; D ambiguous. This CDR3 contains 16 residues. Trimming shortened V by 2 bases and J by 10 bases, and 22 bases separated the two germline ends. CDR1 and CDR2 from the germline V gene are SGHRS and YFSETQ. In nucleotides, the CDR3 is TGCGCCAGCAGCTTAAGCCCAACAGTAACAATGAAAGAGCAGTTCTTC. Translation: CASSLSPTVTMKEQFF.

This chain links TRBV5-6 with TRBJ2-3, with D tentatively TRBD1 or TRBD2 (5 bases each). Germline V CDR1 and CDR2: SGHDT, YYEEEE. V lost 3 bases to trimming and J lost 2 bases, with 10 bases between them. CDR3 length equals 14 residues. Written as DNA, the CDR3 is TGTGCCAGCAGCTCGGGGCTTATCACAGATACGCAGTATTTT. Translating it yields CASSSGLITDTQYF. Based on the CDR3 plus reference TRBV5-6 and TRBJ2-3, the full variable domain is DAGVTQSPTHLIKTRGQQVTLRCSPKSGHDTVSWYQQALGQGPQFIFQYYEEEERQRGNFPDRFSGHQFPNYSSELNVNALLLGDSALYLCASSSGLITDTQYFGPGTRLTVL.

The CDR3 DNA is TGTGCCAGCAGCTCGGGTGACTCGTACGAGCAGTACTTC. Translated, it gives CASSSGDSYEQYF. The chain recombines TRBV7-6 with TRBJ2-7; unclear D gene. Germline V CDR1 and CDR2: SGHVS, FNYEAQ. Trimming left V 4 bases short and J 4 bases short, with 11 bases between. The CDR3 is 13 residues long.

The CDR3 region has the DNA TGCGCCAGCAGCTTGGCCCCCCAGGGAGTCGACGTGTATTCACCCCTCCACTTT. It codes for CASSLAPQGVDVYSPLHF. The chain combines TRBV5-1 with TRBJ1-6; a weak D match, TRBD1 (5 bases). This CDR3 is built from 18 residues. Between the trimmed V and J ends, which lost 0 bases and 8 bases, there was a span of 21 bases. Per germline, CDR1 SGHRS and CDR2 YFSETQ.

J is TRBJ2-7 and V is TRBV7-8, with TRBD2 matching 7 bases. J gave up 8 bases and V 4 bases, and 8 bases lay outside the gene matches. This CDR3 has 13 residues. Germline CDR1 reads SGHVS; CDR2 reads FQNEAQ. The CDR3 loop is CASSSGLSSQQYF. Here the CDR3 DNA reads TGTGCCAGCAGCTCGGGACTATCTTCCCAGCAGTACTTC.

V is TRBV2 and J is TRBJ2-1; D perhaps matches TRBD2 (6 bases). The CDR3 loop spans 14 amino acids. The ends were cut back, 6 bases at V and 6 bases at J, with 15 bases in the middle. Germline CDR1 SNHLY, CDR2 FYNNEI. Here the CDR3 reads CASRDTSSPNEQFF. The CDR3 nucleotides read TGTGCCAGCAGGGACACTAGCTCCCCCAATGAGCAGTTCTTC.

The chain combines TRBV5-1 with TRBJ1-4; TRBD1 matches 10 bases. CDR1 is SGHRS and CDR2 is YFSETQ in the germline V gene. The CDR3 totals 15 residues. The V segment lost 4 bases and the J segment 3 bases; nucleotides outside the gene matches: 3. The CDR3 sequence is CASSPDRGPNEKLFF. CDR3 in DNA: TGCGCCAGCAGCCCCGACAGGGGGCCTAATGAAAAACTGTTTTTT.

The gene calls are TRBV20-1 and TRBJ1-2; 8 nucleotides line up with TRBD1. The germline V gene has CDR1 DFQATT and CDR2 SNEGSKA (reference sequence). V lost 3 bases and J lost 4; bases outside the gene matches: 1. This CDR3 spans 12 amino acids. The CDR3 region is CSASGTGYGYTF. The CDR3 bases are TGCAGTGCTAGTGGGACAGGCTATGGCTACACCTTC.